The clone carrying this T cell receptor (beta chain) was counted at least ten times. Alpha and beta chains were covered, as first-strand cDNA relied on TRAV- and TRBV-specific primers. The PCR that amplified TCRs ran for about 18 cycles, relying on a constant-region primer and a V-primer adapter. TCRdb analysed the reads with MiXCR anew, one entry per CDR3 protein. Altogether some 88,000 distinct CDR3 sequences are present, roughly 9% being singletons, with the ten largest covering under 1.1%. Unmatched junction bases numbered 6, after V lost 6 bases and J lost 5 bases. The germline CDR1 and CDR2 sequences are MNHEY and SVGAGI. The CDR3 has 14 residues. Time point specified: before trial treatment. Those who qualified had advanced solid tumors (lacking tumor-infiltrating lymphocytes). The data belong to a study of low-dose radiotherapy and immunotherapy resistance in tumors. Looking at the study overall: A dose of 0.5 Gy per fraction was delivered to Cohort 1 every 2 weeks, for a total of 6.5 Gy. Cohort 2 patients were irradiated with 1 Gy every two weeks, reaching 13 Gy over 26 weeks. Patients' oral aspirin dose was 300 mg daily across four cycles from cycle 1 day 1.

This TCR derives from a male donor with prostate cancer. The sequenced sample was PBMCs, obtained before treatment. This rearrangement joins TRBV6-5 to TRBJ1-2; 10 positions match TRBD1. CDR3 residues: CASRTTGGRYGYTF. Written as DNA, the CDR3 is TGTGCCAGCAGGACGACAGGGGGCAGATATGGCTACACCTTC.